This T cell receptor beta chain was sequenced for a study of molecular identifiers for immune sequencing clone quantification. A note on this clonotype: The antigen remains undetermined.

From the PCR reads, TCRdb called clonotypes with MiXCR, one entry per CDR3 protein. This table has approximately 670,000 distinct CDR3 sequences, roughly 21% appearing once. Study-wide points: In naive cells, clones above 20 RNA copies held under 1% of molecules, whereas in effector cells they held over 98%.

V shed 4 bases and J shed 3 bases, with 13 bases lying between them. The CDR3 is made up of 15 amino acids. Per the germline V gene, CDR1 is SGHVS and CDR2 is FNYEAQ. The sequence derives from a human donor in good health. Some libraries in this study had Jurkat cell RNA spiked in. Sequenced input: naive CD8+ T cells from blood, with Jurkat cell RNA spiked in. The subset was: FACS-sorted CD8+CD4-CCR7+CD45RA+ naive T cells. The chain combines TRBV7-6 with TRBJ2-1; D might be TRBD1 or TRBD2, each matching 5 bases. The CDR3 sequence is CASSSYRDGYNEQFF. In DNA form, the CDR3 reads TGTGCCAGCAGCTCTTACCGGGACGGCTACAATGAGCAGTTCTTC.